This T cell receptor beta chain is drawn from a study of T cells after yellow fever vaccination. A single record per CDR3 protein comes from TCRdb applying MiXCR to the 5' RACE reads. Of about 360,000 distinct CDR3 sequences listed, over 5% are singletons. This clonotype has at least ten counts. This CDR3 spans 10 amino acids. The germline V gene has CDR1 SGDLS and CDR2 YYNGEE. V shed 3 bases and J shed 3 bases, with 1 base lying between them. The chain links TRBV9 to TRBJ2-7; no reliable D call. The source was PBMCs, collected 5 days after the yellow fever booster vaccination. This TCR came from a man younger than 45 who received the YFV17D yellow fever vaccine. The CDR3 nucleotides read TGTGCCAGCAGCGGCTACGAGCAGTACTTC. Translation: CASSGYEQYF. Combining the CDR3 with reference TRBV9 and TRBJ2-7 gives the whole variable domain DSGVTQTPKHLITATGQRVTLRCSPRSGDLSVYWYQQSLDQGLQFLIQYYNGEERAKGNILERFSAQQFPDLHSELNLSSLELGDSALYFCASSGYEQYFGPGTRLTVT.